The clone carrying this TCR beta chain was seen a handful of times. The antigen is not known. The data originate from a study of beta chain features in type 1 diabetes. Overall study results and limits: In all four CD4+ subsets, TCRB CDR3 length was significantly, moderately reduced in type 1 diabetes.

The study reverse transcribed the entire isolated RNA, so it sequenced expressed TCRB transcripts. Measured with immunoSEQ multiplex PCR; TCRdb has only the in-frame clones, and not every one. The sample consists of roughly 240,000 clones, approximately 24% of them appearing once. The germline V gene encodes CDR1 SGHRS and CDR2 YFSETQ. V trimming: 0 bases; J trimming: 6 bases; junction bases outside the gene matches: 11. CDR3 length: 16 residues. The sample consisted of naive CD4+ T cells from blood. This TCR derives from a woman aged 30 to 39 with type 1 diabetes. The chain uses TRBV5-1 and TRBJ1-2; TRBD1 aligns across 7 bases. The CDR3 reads CASSLDFLSRGNGYTF. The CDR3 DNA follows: TGCGCCAGCAGCTTGGATTTCCTCAGCAGGGGGAATGGCTACACCTTC. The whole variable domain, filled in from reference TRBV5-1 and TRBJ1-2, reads KAGVTQTPRYLIKTRGQQVTLSCSPISGHRSVSWYQQTPGQGLQFLFEYFSETQRNKGNFPGRFSGRQFSNSRSEMNVSTLELGDSALYLCASSLDFLSRGNGYTFGSGTRLTVV.